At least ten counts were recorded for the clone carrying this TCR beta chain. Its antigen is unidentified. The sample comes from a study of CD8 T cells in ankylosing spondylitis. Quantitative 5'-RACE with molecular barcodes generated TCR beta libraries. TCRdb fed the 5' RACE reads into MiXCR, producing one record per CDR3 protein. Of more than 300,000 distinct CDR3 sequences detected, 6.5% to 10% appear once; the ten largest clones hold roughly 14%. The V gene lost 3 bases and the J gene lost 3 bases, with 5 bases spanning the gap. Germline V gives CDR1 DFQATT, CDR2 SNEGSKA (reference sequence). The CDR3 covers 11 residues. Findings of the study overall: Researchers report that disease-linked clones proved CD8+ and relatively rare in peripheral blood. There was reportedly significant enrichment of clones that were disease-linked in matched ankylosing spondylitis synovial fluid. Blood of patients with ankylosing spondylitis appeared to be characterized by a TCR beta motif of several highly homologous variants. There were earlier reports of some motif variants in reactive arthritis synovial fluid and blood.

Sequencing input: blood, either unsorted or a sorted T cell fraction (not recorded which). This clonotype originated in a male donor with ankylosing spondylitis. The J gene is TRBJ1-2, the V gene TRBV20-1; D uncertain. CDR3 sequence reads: CSASDHYGYTF. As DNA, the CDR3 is TGCAGTGCTAGTGACCACTATGGCTACACCTTC.